This T cell receptor beta chain was identified in a study of OX40 agonist ivuxolimab in advanced cancers. Background on the study: Partial responses were achieved by three patients, of whom one had hepatocellular carcinoma and two had cutaneous melanoma.

The protocol was immunoSEQ multiplex PCR, while the TCRdb copy is restricted to in-frame clones and leaves out a portion. The sample holds about 99,000 clones; 90% to 96% are singletons and the top ten take 2% to 2.5%. This TCR came from an adult with an advanced solid tumor such as melanoma, head and neck, liver or kidney cancer. The sequencing used CD4+ or CD8+ T cells sorted from blood, collected in a trial of the OX40 agonist ivuxolimab.

The DNA for the CDR3 is TGTGCCAGCAGCTTAGGAGAGGGCCGGTATGGCTACACCTTC. Translated, it gives CASSLGEGRYGYTF. The V gene is TRBV13, the J gene TRBJ1-2; no clear D. V was shortened by 0 bases and J by 5 bases, with 10 bases between the two germline ends. Germline assignment: CDR1 PRHDT and CDR2 FYEKMQ (reference sequence). The CDR3 spans 14 residues.